The next 18 T cell receptor beta chains were all read from a single sample in a study of T cells in Graves' hyperthyroidism and ophthalmopathy. The TCR beta CDR3 regions underwent amplification using RNA transcripts as the source. The TCR CDR3 first-round RT-PCR relied on the HTBI primer set. TCRdb passed the multiplex PCR reads through MiXCR, listing each CDR3 protein once. The sample lists approximately 630,000 distinct CDR3 sequences, around 15% occurring once. The sequencing sample was made of blood. Receptors were obtained from a woman in her twenties or thirties with Graves' hyperthyroidism.

This rearrangement joins TRBV30 to TRBJ2-3, with 8 bases fitting TRBD2. The CDR3 length is 17 residues. The germline gives CDR1 GTSNPN, CDR2 SVGIG (reference sequence). Trimming cost V 2 bases and J 1 base; bases outside gene matches: 11. DNA for the CDR3: TGTGCCTGGAGTAGATCCCTGGCGGGAGGCGGCACAGATACGCAGTATTTT. It is translated as CAWSRSLAGGGTDTQYF.

This clonotype was observed at least ten times. CDR3 DNA sequence: TGTGCCAGCAGTGAAACGAGGTCTACTGAGCAGTACTTC. Translating gives CASSETRSTEQYF. The chain uses TRBV2 and TRBJ2-7; D is uncertain. Germline V gene lookup returns CDR1 SNHLY and CDR2 FYNNEI. There are 13 residues in the CDR3. V was trimmed by 2 bases and J by 7 bases, leaving 12 bases between them.

This clonotype was counted many times. The V gene is TRBV7-2, the J gene TRBJ2-1; no clear D. The CDR3 length is 14 residues. Germline V lookup: CDR1 SGHTA, CDR2 FQGNSA. Trimming removed 4 bases from V and 5 bases from J, with 12 bases in between. Here the CDR3 DNA reads TGTGCCAGCAGCTCCCTTATCGGCCACAATGAGCAGTTCTTC. It specifies CASSSLIGHNEQFF.

The chain has TRBV6-2 or TRBV6-3 and TRBJ1-1, with D hard to call. Germline CDR1 MNHEY, CDR2 SVGEGT. This CDR3 is built from 13 residues. Trimming shortened V by 6 bases and J by 8 bases, and 16 bases separated the two germline ends. CDR3 loop: CASSLRPAAEAFF. The DNA of the CDR3 is TGTGCCAGCAGCCTTCGTCCCGCCGCCGAAGCTTTCTTT.

This clonotype was picked up many times. The chain combines TRBV11-2 with TRBJ2-3, with D possibly called TRBD1 or TRBD2 (5 bases each). Germline loops: CDR1 SGHAT, CDR2 FQNNGV. Trimming pared 0 bases from V and 2 bases from J, leaving 9 bases between. The CDR3 has 15 amino acids. Here the CDR3 DNA reads TGTGCCAGCAGCTTAGAACGGGGCAACACAGATACGCAGTATTTT. Its protein product is CASSLERGNTDTQYF.

In this sample, this clonotype turned up many times. V gene TRBV7-9 combines with J gene TRBJ2-1, with TRBD2 identical over 9 bases. The germline gives CDR1 SEHNR, CDR2 FQNEAQ (reference sequence). The V segment lost 6 bases and the J segment 4 bases; nucleotides outside the gene matches: 7. The CDR3 covers 15 residues. The CDR3 DNA follows: TGTGCCAGCAGTCAGGGGAGCGGGAGGTACAATGAGCAGTTCTTC. Translated: CASSQGSGRYNEQFF.

J is TRBJ1-4 and V is TRBV5-1; 9 nucleotides match TRBD1. This CDR3 has 13 amino acids. The junction had 4 bases not matched to a gene; V was cut back by 5 bases and J by 8 bases. Germline CDR1 SGHRS, CDR2 YFSETQ. CDR3 bases: TGCGCCAGCAGTAGGACAGGGGAGGAAAAACTGTTTTTT. Translated: CASSRTGEEKLFF.

Written as DNA, the CDR3 is TGTGCCAGCAGCTCCCGACAGCGACTAGCGGGAGGACCAGATACGCAGTATTTT. Amino acids: CASSSRQRLAGGPDTQYF. The V call is TRBV11-2, the J call TRBJ2-3, with 13 bases aligning to TRBD2. J gave up 4 bases and V 4 bases, and 11 bases lay outside the gene matches. Germline-derived CDR1 and CDR2 are SGHAT and FQNNGV. This CDR3 comprises 18 residues.

The genes are TRBV6-1 and TRBJ1-5; D is perhaps TRBD1 (5 bases). Germline loops: CDR1 MNHNS, CDR2 SASEGT. This CDR3 has 16 amino acids. Trimming took off 6 bases at V and 2 bases at J, with 17 bases between the two ends. In DNA form, the CDR3 reads TGTGCCAGCAGCGCCTCAGGGTACGGCCGCAATCAGCCCCAGCATTTT. Protein: CASSASGYGRNQPQHF.

This clonotype was recorded a few times. The rearrangement uses TRBV11-2 and TRBJ2-7, with D perhaps TRBD2 (5 bases). V was pared by 5 bases and J by 0 bases, with 11 bases between. Germline V gene lookup returns CDR1 SGHAT and CDR2 FQNNGV. The CDR3 contains 14 residues. CDR3 sequence reads: CASSRRGSSYEQYF. In DNA, the CDR3 is TGTGCCAGCAGCCGGAGAGGGAGCTCCTACGAGCAGTACTTC.

In its sample, this clonotype was seen a few times. This rearrangement joins TRBV7-9 to TRBJ2-3; 9 bases map to TRBD2. This CDR3 is 19 amino acids long. Germline CDR1 is SEHNR and CDR2 is FQNEAQ (reference sequence). V lost 4 bases, J lost 1 base, and 15 bases stayed unmatched. The CDR3 DNA reads TGTGCCAGCAGCTCCGGTTTCCTAGCGGGACCAAAGGGCACAGATACGCAGTATTTT. Translating gives CASSSGFLAGPKGTDTQYF. Complete variable domain (other parts from reference TRBV7-9 and TRBJ2-3): DTGVSQNPRHKITKRGQNVTFRCDPISEHNRLYWYRQTLGQGPEFLTYFQNEAQLEKSRLLSDRFSAERPKGSFSTLEIQRTEQGDSAMYLCASSSGFLAGPKGTDTQYFGPGTRLTVL.

This clonotype came up many times. The CDR3 region is CASNPQAEYNEQFF. The DNA for the CDR3 is TGTGCCAGCAATCCCCAGGCAGAGTACAATGAGCAGTTCTTC. The J gene is TRBJ2-1, the V gene TRBV6-2 or TRBV6-3; D is ambiguous. This CDR3 comprises 14 residues. V shed 7 bases and J shed 4 bases, with 14 bases lying between them. The germline gives CDR1 MNHEY, CDR2 SVGEGT.

The chain carries TRBV7-2 and TRBJ1-2; 10 positions match TRBD1. CDR3 length equals 14 residues. Germline-derived CDR1 and CDR2 are SGHTA and FQGNSA. V shed 3 bases and J 6 bases; nucleotides not matched to a gene: 4. This CDR3 reads CASSFPGTGDGYTF. In DNA, the CDR3 is TGTGCCAGCAGCTTTCCCGGGACAGGGGATGGCTACACCTTC.

This clonotype was observed at least ten times. The rearrangement uses TRBV2 and TRBJ1-1, with D uncertain. CDR3 length: 15 residues. V lost 3 bases and J lost 1, with 12 bases in between. Per the germline V gene, CDR1 is SNHLY and CDR2 is FYNNEI. In DNA form, the CDR3 reads TGTGCCAGCAGTGATGAGGCAGTGCGGAACACTGAAGCTTTCTTT. It codes for CASSDEAVRNTEAFF.

This clonotype was seen ten or more times. The chain links TRBV6-1 to TRBJ2-1; 11 bases are shared with TRBD2. This CDR3 contains 18 residues. The ends lost 5 bases at V and 1 base at J; junction bases unmatched: 10. Germline V gene sequence: CDR1 MNHNS, CDR2 SASEGT. The CDR3 coding sequence is TGTGCCAGCAGTTACAACGTAGCGGGAGGGGAGTCCTACAATGAGCAGTTCTTC. Its protein is CASSYNVAGGESYNEQFF.

This clonotype was counted a few times. CDR3 in amino acids: CASSPAGGSSTDTQYF. Written as DNA, the CDR3 is TGCGCCAGCAGCCCGGCGGGCGGGTCTAGCACAGATACGCAGTATTTT. The V call is TRBV5-1, the J call TRBJ2-3; weak D call: TRBD2 (5 bases). This CDR3 spans 16 amino acids. The germline CDR1 and CDR2 sequences are SGHRS and YFSETQ. Deletions cut 4 bases from V and 0 bases from J, with 15 bases between. Combining the CDR3 with reference TRBV5-1 and TRBJ2-3 gives the whole variable domain KAGVTQTPRYLIKTRGQQVTLSCSPISGHRSVSWYQQTPGQGLQFLFEYFSETQRNKGNFPGRFSGRQFSNSRSEMNVSTLELGDSALYLCASSPAGGSSTDTQYFGPGTRLTVL.

This clonotype showed up just a few times. The chain is built from TRBV2 and TRBJ1-1; a weak D match, TRBD1 (6 bases). The germline V gene has CDR1 SNHLY and CDR2 FYNNEI. The CDR3 runs to 14 residues. V gave up 1 base and J gave up 6 bases, with 12 bases separating them. The CDR3 reads CASSEEGGMAEAFF. Here the CDR3 DNA reads TGTGCCAGCAGTGAAGAGGGGGGAATGGCTGAAGCTTTCTTT.

The V call is TRBV20-1, the J call TRBJ2-3, with 9 bases identical to TRBD1. The trim removed 2 bases at V and 4 bases at J, leaving 7 bases unmatched. Germline CDR1 reads DFQATT; CDR2 reads SNEGSKA (reference sequence). CDR3 size: 15 residues. CDR3: CSARFGQGSADTQYF. The DNA for the CDR3 is TGCAGTGCTAGATTTGGACAGGGGAGTGCAGATACGCAGTATTTT.